This T cell receptor beta chain was captured by sequencing in a study of control samples from healthy donors and cancer patients. This CDR3 is 15 amino acids long. From germline, CDR1 is SGHRS and CDR2 YFSETQ. Between the trimmed V and J ends, which lost 4 bases and 0 bases, there was a span of 11 bases. Some clones are missing from TCRdb's copy, which holds only in-frame ones; the method was immunoSEQ multiplex PCR. Of approximately 120,000 clones listed, 90% are singletons. The origin of this receptor is a human donor in good health. The donor label of this sample is uncertain. The sample was blood. The chain combines TRBV5-1 with TRBJ1-3; TRBD1 is a possible D gene (5 bases). The CDR3 bases are TGCGCCAGCAGCAATGGGACGAACTCTGGAAACACCATATATTTT. This gives the protein CASSNGTNSGNTIYF.